A selection of T cell receptor beta chains follows, all from one sample in a study of CD8 T cells in ankylosing spondylitis. MiXCR, applied by TCRdb to the 5' RACE reads, yields one record per CDR3 protein. The repertoire consists of some 700,000 distinct CDR3 sequences, with 19% occurring once and the leading ten covering under 20%. The sequenced material came from blood, either unsorted or a sorted T cell fraction (not recorded which). The receptor set was obtained from a male donor with ankylosing spondylitis. CDR3s include the opening cysteine and the closing phenylalanine or tryptophan. The order of the fields is V gene, J gene, clone size, D gene, CDR3 DNA, CDR3 protein. The D gene is left open where the match is weak. The size field is filled for only some rows; it gives once, few, many or a size class.

TRBV4-2	TRBJ2-3	NA	TRBD2	TGTGCCAGCAGCCAGAGGACTAGTTCCACAGATACGCAGTATTTT	CASSQRTSSTDTQYF
TRBV7-9	TRBJ2-7	NA	NA	TGTGCCAGCAGCTTAGTTCTCCTTCCCTACGAGCAGTACTTC	CASSLVLLPYEQYF
TRBV6-1	TRBJ1-1	few	NA	TGTGCCAGCAGTGGGCGACTGGGGACTGAAGCTTTCTTT	CASSGRLGTEAFF
TRBV29-1	TRBJ1-2	few	TRBD1	TGCAGCGCCAGGGACAGCCGAGTCTATGGCTACACCTTC	CSARDSRVYGYTF
TRBV6-1	TRBJ1-1	NA	TRBD1	TGTGCCAGCAGCTCGGGACAGAGTGGGACGAGAACGCTCTTT	CASSSGQSGTRTLF
TRBV5-1	TRBJ2-3	many	NA	TGCGCCAGCAGGAGTCAGGGACCCTCAGATACGCAGTATTTT	CASRSQGPSDTQYF
TRBV13	TRBJ1-1	few	NA	TGTGCCAGCAGCTCGGAGGGTACTGAAGCTTTCTTT	CASSSEGTEAFF
TRBV25-1	TRBJ2-3	few	NA	TGTGCCAGCAGTGAATATAGACTCGGAGATACGCAGTATTTT	CASSEYRLGDTQYF
TRBV20-1	TRBJ2-5	few	NA	TGCAGTGCTAGAGATCTTCCGGAACAAGAGACCCAGTACTTC	CSARDLPEQETQYF
TRBV6-5	TRBJ2-7	NA	TRBD1	TGTGCCAGCAGTTACAAGACAGGGTCTTCCTACGAGCAGTACTTC	CASSYKTGSSYEQYF
TRBV28	TRBJ1-2	NA	NA	TGTGCCAGCAGCGCCCCCTTGGAGTCCGGCTACACCTTC	CASSAPLESGYTF
TRBV5-1	TRBJ2-3	NA	TRBD2	TGCGCCAGCAGCTTGGCCGGAGGCCGAGGGGCTAGCGGGGGGGCCTCAGATACGCAGTATTTT	CASSLAGGRGASGGASDTQYF
TRBV4-1	TRBJ2-7	few	TRBD1	TGCGCCAGCAGCCAGGACAGGGGGCTGAGTTACTACGAGCAGTACTTC	CASSQDRGLSYYEQYF
TRBV7-2	TRBJ1-2	many	TRBD1	TGTGCCAGCAGCTTAGGGCAGGGGGCTAACTATGGCTACACCTTC	CASSLGQGANYGYTF
TRBV24-1	TRBJ2-5	NA	NA	TGTGCCACCAGTGATTTGGGGGGCCAAGAGACCCAGTACTTC	CATSDLGGQETQYF
TRBV20-1	TRBJ2-7	NA	TRBD2	TGCAGTGCTAGACCCCCGGGGGGGAGGGCCCACGAGCAGTACTTC	CSARPPGGRAHEQYF
TRBV9	TRBJ2-5	NA	NA	TGTGCCAGCAGCCCATCCCGGGATGAGACCCAGTACTTC	CASSPSRDETQYF
TRBV5-1	TRBJ1-1	NA	TRBD1	TGCGCCAGCAGCTTGCACGGGGACAGGAACACTGAAGCTTTCTTT	CASSLHGDRNTEAFF
TRBV2	TRBJ2-7	NA	NA	TGTGCCAGCAGGGTTGGTGCAGGGATCCCCCACGAGCAGTACTTC	CASRVGAGIPHEQYF
TRBV7-2	TRBJ2-7	few	TRBD2	TGTGCCAGCAGCCGCGGGCCTGGGACTAGCGGGAGGGAGCAGTACTTC	CASSRGPGTSGREQYF
TRBV29-1	TRBJ1-3	few	NA	TGCAGCGTTGGCCAGGGCGGAAACTCTGGAAACACCATATATTTT	CSVGQGGNSGNTIYF
TRBV29-1	TRBJ1-1	NA	NA	TGCAGCGTGAGGGGGTTCACTGAAGCTTTCTTT	CSVRGFTEAFF
TRBV9	TRBJ2-1	NA	NA	TGTGCCAGCAGCGTAGGAGAGCGGTACATCTACAATGAGCAGTTCTTC	CASSVGERYIYNEQFF
TRBV12-3/TRBV12-4	TRBJ2-3	NA	NA	TGTGCCAGCAGCCGCGGTCGGGCCGCAGATACGCAGTATTTT	CASSRGRAADTQYF
TRBV20-1	TRBJ2-7	few	NA	TGCAGTGCTAGACCCTTAGGAACGGGCGAGCAGTACTTC	CSARPLGTGEQYF
TRBV12-3/TRBV12-4	TRBJ2-2	NA	NA	TGTGCCAGCAGTTCCTGGACTAACACCGGGGAGCTGTTTTTT	CASSSWTNTGELFF
TRBV29-1	TRBJ2-7	few	TRBD2	TGCAGCGTTGTACTAGCGGACGCCTACGAGCAGTACTTC	CSVVLADAYEQYF
TRBV11-2	TRBJ1-1	few	NA	TGTGCCAGCAGCTTAGGTCTGGGGGCCCGCAAAGGAAACACTGAAGCTTTCTTT	CASSLGLGARKGNTEAFF